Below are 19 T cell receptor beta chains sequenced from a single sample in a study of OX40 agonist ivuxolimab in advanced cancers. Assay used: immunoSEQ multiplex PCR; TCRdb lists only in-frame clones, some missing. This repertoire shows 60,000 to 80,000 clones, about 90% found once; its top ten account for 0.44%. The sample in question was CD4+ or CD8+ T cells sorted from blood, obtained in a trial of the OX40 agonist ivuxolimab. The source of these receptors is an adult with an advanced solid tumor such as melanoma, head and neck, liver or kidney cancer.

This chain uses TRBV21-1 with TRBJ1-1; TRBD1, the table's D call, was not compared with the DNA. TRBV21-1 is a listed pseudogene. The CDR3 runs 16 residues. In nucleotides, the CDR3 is TGTGCCAGCAGCAAAGCAGAGACAGGGGGCAGGACTGAAGCTTTCTTT. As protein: CASSKAETGGRTEAFF.

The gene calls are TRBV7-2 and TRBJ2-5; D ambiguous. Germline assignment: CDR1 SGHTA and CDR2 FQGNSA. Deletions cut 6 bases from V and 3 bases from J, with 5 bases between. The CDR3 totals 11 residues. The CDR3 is CASSQKETQYF. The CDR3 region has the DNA TGTGCCAGCAGTCAAAAAGAGACCCAGTACTTC. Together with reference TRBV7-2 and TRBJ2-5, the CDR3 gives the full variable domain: GAGVSQSPSNKVTEKGKDVELRCDPISGHTALYWYRQSLGQGLEFLIYFQGNSAPDKSGLPSDRFSAERTGGSVSTLTIQRTQQEDSAVYLCASSQKETQYFGPGTRLLVL.

CDR3 DNA sequence: TGTGCCAGCACCTCCGGGGCAGGGACCAACTATGGCTACACCTTC. Protein: CASTSGAGTNYGYTF. The chain is built from TRBV6-5 and TRBJ1-2; possible D gene TRBD1, 5 bases. Germline V gene data show CDR1 as MNHEY and CDR2 as SVGAGI. This CDR3 has 15 amino acids. V gave up 7 bases and J gave up 2 bases, with 17 bases separating them.

The CDR3, as DNA: TGTGCCACCAGCAGGGGACTAGCGGGAGTGTCTGAGCAGTTCTTC. It is translated as CATSRGLAGVSEQFF. V usage is TRBV15 and J usage is TRBJ2-1; TRBD2 aligns across 14 bases. This CDR3 spans 15 amino acids. J lost 9 bases, V lost 3 bases, and 4 bases had no gene match. The germline CDR1 and CDR2 sequences are LNHNV and YYDKDF (reference sequence).

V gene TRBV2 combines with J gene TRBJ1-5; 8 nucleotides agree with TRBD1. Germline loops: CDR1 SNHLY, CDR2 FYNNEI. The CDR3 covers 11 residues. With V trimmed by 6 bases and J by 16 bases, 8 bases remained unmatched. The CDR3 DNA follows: TGTGCCAGCAGGACGGACAGGGCCCTTCATTTT. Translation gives CASRTDRALHF.

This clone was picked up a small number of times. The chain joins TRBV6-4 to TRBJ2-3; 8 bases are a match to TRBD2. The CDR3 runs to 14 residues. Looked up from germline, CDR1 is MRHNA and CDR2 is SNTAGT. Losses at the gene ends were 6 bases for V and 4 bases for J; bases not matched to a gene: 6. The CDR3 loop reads CASRLAEGSDTQYF. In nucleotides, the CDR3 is TGTGCCAGCAGACTAGCGGAGGGGTCAGATACGCAGTATTTT.

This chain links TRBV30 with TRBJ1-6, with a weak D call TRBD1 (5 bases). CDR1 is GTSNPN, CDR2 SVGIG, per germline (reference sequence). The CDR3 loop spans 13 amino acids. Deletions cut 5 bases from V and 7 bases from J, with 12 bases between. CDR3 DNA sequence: TGTGCCTGGGATCAGGGTGGGAATTCACCCCTCCACTTT. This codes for CAWDQGGNSPLHF.

This chain's CDR3 is CASQPSGGQETQYF. DNA for the CDR3: TGTGCCAGCCAACCTAGCGGGGGTCAAGAGACCCAGTACTTC. V gene TRBV25-1 combines with J gene TRBJ2-5; 10 bases agree with TRBD2. After removal of 8 bases from V and 2 bases from J, the junction contained 5 bases not matched to a gene. The CDR3 consists of 14 residues. In germline, CDR1 is MGHDK, CDR2 SYGVNS. Supplemented by reference TRBV25-1 and TRBJ2-5, the full variable domain reads EADIYQTPRYLVIGTGKKITLECSQTMGHDKMYWYQQDPGMELHLIHYSYGVNSTEKGDLSSESTVSRIRTEHFPLTLESARPSHTSQYLCASQPSGGQETQYFGPGTRLLVL.

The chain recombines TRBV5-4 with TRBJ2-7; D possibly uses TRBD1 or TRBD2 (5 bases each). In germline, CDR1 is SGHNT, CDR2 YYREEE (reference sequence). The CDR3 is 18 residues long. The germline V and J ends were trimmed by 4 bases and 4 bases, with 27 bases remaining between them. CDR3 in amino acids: CASSPTIDSGDSLYEQYF. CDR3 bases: TGTGCCAGCAGCCCGACTATTGACAGCGGCGACTCCCTTTACGAGCAGTACTTC.

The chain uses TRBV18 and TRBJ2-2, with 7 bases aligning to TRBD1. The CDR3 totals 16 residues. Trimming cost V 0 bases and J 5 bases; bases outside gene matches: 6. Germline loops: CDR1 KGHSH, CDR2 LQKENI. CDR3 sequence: CASSPPRQGLTGELFF. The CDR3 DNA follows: TGTGCCAGCTCACCACCGAGACAGGGATTGACCGGGGAGCTGTTTTTT.

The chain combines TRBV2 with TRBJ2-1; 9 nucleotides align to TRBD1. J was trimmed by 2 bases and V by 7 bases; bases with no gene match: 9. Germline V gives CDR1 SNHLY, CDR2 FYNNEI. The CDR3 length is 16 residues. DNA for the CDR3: TGTGCCAGCACGAACAGGGGGCCTATCACCTACAATGAGCAGTTCTTC. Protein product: CASTNRGPITYNEQFF.

CDR3 sequence reads: CASSSPAASQYF. The DNA for the CDR3 is TGTGCCAGCAGTTCCCCCGCGGCGTCCCAGTACTTC. The chain is built from TRBV28 and TRBJ2-5, with D unclear. In germline, CDR1 is MDHEN, CDR2 SYDVKM. The V and J ends lost 4 bases and 9 bases respectively, with 12 bases between them. This CDR3 has 12 amino acids.

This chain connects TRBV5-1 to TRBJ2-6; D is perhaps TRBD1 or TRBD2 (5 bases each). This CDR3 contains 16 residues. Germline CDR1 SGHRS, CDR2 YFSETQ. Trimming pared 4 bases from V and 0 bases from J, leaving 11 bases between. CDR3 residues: CASSQGRSSGANVLTF. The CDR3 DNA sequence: TGCGCCAGCAGCCAGGGACGGAGCTCTGGGGCCAACGTCCTGACTTTC.

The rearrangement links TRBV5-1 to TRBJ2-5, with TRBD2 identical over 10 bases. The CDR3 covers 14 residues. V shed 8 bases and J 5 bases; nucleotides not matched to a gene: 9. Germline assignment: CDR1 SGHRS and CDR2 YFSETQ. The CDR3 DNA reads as TGCGCCAGTTCCGAGCGGGAGGGCCGGGAGACCCAGTACTTC. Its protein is CASSEREGRETQYF.

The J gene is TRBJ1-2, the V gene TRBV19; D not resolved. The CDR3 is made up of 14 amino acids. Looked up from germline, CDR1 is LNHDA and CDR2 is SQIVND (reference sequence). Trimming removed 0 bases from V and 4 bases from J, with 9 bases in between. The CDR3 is CASSIEVIGYGYTF. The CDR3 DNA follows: TGTGCCAGTAGTATAGAGGTAATAGGCTATGGCTACACCTTC. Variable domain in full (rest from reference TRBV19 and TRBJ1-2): DGGITQSPKYLFRKEGQNVTLSCEQNLNHDAMYWYRQDPGQGLRLIYYSQIVNDFQKGDIAEGYSVSREKKESFPLTVTSAQKNPTAFYLCASSIEVIGYGYTFGSGTRLTVV.

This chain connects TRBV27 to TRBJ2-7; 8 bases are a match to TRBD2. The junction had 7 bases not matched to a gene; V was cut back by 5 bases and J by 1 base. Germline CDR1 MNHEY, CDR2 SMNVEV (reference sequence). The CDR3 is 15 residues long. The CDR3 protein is CASSPRGGKSYEQYF. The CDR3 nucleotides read TGTGCCAGCAGTCCTCGGGGGGGGAAATCCTACGAGCAGTACTTC.

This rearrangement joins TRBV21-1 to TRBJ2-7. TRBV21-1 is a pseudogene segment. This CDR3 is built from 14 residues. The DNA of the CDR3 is TGTGCCAGCAGCAAAGATGGAGGGGGGTACGAGCAGTACTTC. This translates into CASSKDGGGYEQYF.

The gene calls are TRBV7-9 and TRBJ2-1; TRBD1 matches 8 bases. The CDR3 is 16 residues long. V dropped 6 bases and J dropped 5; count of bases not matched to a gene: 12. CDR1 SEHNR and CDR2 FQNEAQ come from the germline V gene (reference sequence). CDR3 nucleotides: TGTGCCAGCAGGCGCCCAGGGGGCGAGGGGAACAATGAGCAGTTCTTC. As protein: CASRRPGGEGNNEQFF.

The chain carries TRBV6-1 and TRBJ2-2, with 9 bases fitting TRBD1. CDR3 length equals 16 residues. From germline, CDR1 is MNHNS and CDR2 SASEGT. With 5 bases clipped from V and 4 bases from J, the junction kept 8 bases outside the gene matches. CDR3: CASSKGQGRITGELFF. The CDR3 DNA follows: TGTGCCAGCAGTAAAGGACAGGGGCGGATCACCGGGGAGCTGTTTTTT.